This TCR beta chain originates from a study of OX40 agonist ivuxolimab in advanced cancers. Notes on the research overall: Ivuxolimab was an agonistic, fully human IgG2 monoclonal antibody directed against OX40 (CD134), a costimulatory receptor. Peripheral TCRbeta sequencing aimed to test whether ivuxolimab altered TCR sequence diversity and caused clonal T-cell expansion. Intravenous ivuxolimab was administered to patients every 2 weeks at six dose levels: 0.01, 0.1, 0.3, 1.5, 3 and 10 mg/kg. Prior anti-PD-1, anti-PD-L1 or anti-CTLA-4 therapy was permitted, and approximately 40% of dose-escalation patients had received checkpoint inhibitors. Partial responses were achieved by three dose-escalation patients, of whom one had hepatocellular carcinoma and two had cutaneous melanoma. The monotherapy dose-escalation portion (N of about 52 patients) of the phase I ivuxolimab trial is reported in the paper. A male proportion of 82.7% and a mean age of approximately 58 years, ranging from about 20 to 80, were recorded for the dose-escalation cohort. Of the 50 or so patients in dose escalation, 19 had hepatocellular carcinoma, roughly 15 had melanoma, 9 had renal cell carcinoma and 9 had head and neck cancer.

Genomic DNA was extracted from sorted cells for sequencing of the TCRbeta CDR3 region. The immunoSEQ Assay was used for sequencing of TCRbeta CDR3 regions. TCRdb re-hosts the immuneACCESS table, in-frame sequences only. Its copies lack some clones; in the studies checked, an unresolved V gene accounts for under half of them, and the cause for the rest is not known. The sample has 83,000 or so clones on record, roughly 85% of them singletons. Around 2% of the sample is taken by the ten largest. Results the study describes overall, beyond this receptor: In the 0.1-3.0 mg/kg groups, partial responders had among the lowest normalized peripheral clonal expansion, particularly in CD8+ T cells. On average, CD8+ T cells showed more expanded clones than CD4+ T cells after ivuxolimab. Low levels of normalized T-cell clonal expansion were also seen in some patients who did not respond. The antigen specificity of the clonally expanded peripheral T cells was not determined. At doses of 0.1 to 3.0 mg/kg, clonal expansion of both CD4+ and CD8+ T cells in blood was seen between baseline and week 6.

Regarding this clone: Its antigen specificity is not known. No base quality information exists; no much larger clone differs at one position.

Patients with autoimmune disease history or receiving systemic immunosuppression were excluded from the trial. Peripheral blood for TCR sequencing was drawn from every dose cohort at baseline, at cycle 4 day 1 and at cycle 7 day 1. The samples were taken from a phase I, first-in-human, multicenter, open-label dose-escalation trial of ivuxolimab. Adults with locally advanced or metastatic head and neck squamous cell, hepatocellular, melanoma or renal cell carcinoma were enrolled in the trial. CD4+ and CD8+ T cells were sorted separately from peripheral blood before TCR sequencing. The CDR3 runs 14 amino acids, cysteine and phenylalanine included. The entry retains the CDR3 DNA only, 42 bases that are in frame from base 1. Relative to germline, V is 3 bases shorter and J is 0 bases shorter, with 10 bases between their ends. The CDR1 and CDR2 encoded by the germline V gene (reference sequence) are SGHNT and YYREEE.

The receptor was isolated from an adult with an advanced solid tumor such as melanoma, head and neck, liver or kidney cancer. This chain is built from TRBV5-4 and TRBJ2-7; the D segment could be TRBD1, given 7 matching bases. Here the sequenced sample was CD4+ or CD8+ T cells sorted from blood, taken in a trial of the OX40 agonist ivuxolimab. The CDR3: CASSSGGSSYEQYF. The base sequence is TGTGCCAGCAGCTCAGGGGGGAGCTCCTACGAGCAGTACTTC.